Listed here are 16 T cell receptor beta chains from one sample, sequenced in a study of cytomegalovirus exposure and HLA in healthy donors. Clones were read by immunoSEQ multiplex PCR, and TCRdb kept only the in-frame ones, dropping some. The top ten hold 25% to 30% of the sample, which has around 150,000 clones, approximately 80% seen once. The sequenced sample was PBMCs. These receptor sequences come from a man aged 30 to 45 in good health and CMV-seropositive.

The chain joins TRBV29-1 to TRBJ2-2; 7 positions agree with TRBD2. CDR3 length: 16 amino acids. The junction had 5 bases not matched to a gene; V was cut back by 0 bases and J by 1 base. CDR1 is SQVTM and CDR2 is ANQGSEA in the germline V gene. CDR3 sequence: CSVEDPASGNTGELFF. CDR3 DNA sequence: TGCAGCGTTGAAGATCCCGCTAGCGGGAACACCGGGGAGCTGTTTTTT.

The genes are TRBV19 and TRBJ2-7; 10 nucleotides align to TRBD2. The junction had 5 bases not matched to a gene; V was cut back by 1 base and J by 2 bases. Germline-derived CDR1 and CDR2 are LNHDA and SQIVND (reference sequence). CDR3 length: 16 residues. CDR3 protein: CASSIGGTSVAYEQYF. The DNA of the CDR3 is TGTGCCAGTAGTATAGGGGGGACTAGCGTGGCCTACGAGCAGTACTTC.

The chain combines TRBV2 with TRBJ2-6; 9 bases align to TRBD1. J lost 0 bases, V lost 6 bases, and 9 bases had no gene match. The CDR3 has 18 residues. Germline CDR1 reads SNHLY; CDR2 reads FYNNEI. CDR3 sequence reads: CASRGQGTPISGANVLTF. The CDR3 bases are TGTGCCAGCAGGGGACAGGGTACACCTATCTCTGGGGCCAACGTCCTGACTTTC.

The chain couples TRBV18 to TRBJ2-1, with TRBD1 matching over 9 bases. Germline CDR1 and CDR2: KGHSH and LQKENI. The CDR3 length is 16 residues. The J segment lost 9 bases and the V segment lost 4 bases, leaving 13 bases of the junction unmatched. CDR3 loop: CASSRGSDRGISEQFF. CDR3 coding DNA: TGTGCCAGCTCACGGGGATCGGACAGGGGCATTAGTGAGCAGTTCTTC.

The chain uses TRBV7-2 and TRBJ2-7; 8 positions agree with TRBD1. V was pared by 5 bases and J by 4 bases, with 7 bases of the junction left unmatched. The CDR3 spans 14 residues. The germline CDR1 and CDR2 sequences are SGHTA and FQGNSA. The CDR3 sequence is CASSKTGAAYEQYF. DNA for the CDR3: TGTGCCAGCAGCAAGACAGGGGCGGCATACGAGCAGTACTTC.

CDR3 protein: CASTPGTGSSYSNQPQHF. The DNA of the CDR3 is TGTGCCAGTACTCCCGGGACAGGATCGTCTTATAGCAATCAGCCCCAGCATTTT. This chain joins TRBV19 and TRBJ1-5; TRBD1 aligns across 8 bases. Germline lookup yields CDR1 LNHDA and CDR2 SQIVND (reference sequence). This CDR3 has 18 residues. Unmatched junction bases numbered 14, after V lost 7 bases and J lost 0 bases.

The chain carries TRBV5-1 and TRBJ2-3, with 9 bases lining up with TRBD1. The J segment lost 5 bases and the V segment lost 4 bases, leaving 8 bases of the junction unmatched. Germline V CDR1 and CDR2: SGHRS, YFSETQ. There are 15 residues in the CDR3. DNA of the CDR3: TGCGCCAGCAGCGAAGAACAGGGGGCGGGAGATACGCAGTATTTT. Translation gives CASSEEQGAGDTQYF.

This clone was detected only once. This chain connects TRBV6-1 to TRBJ2-5; TRBD2 is a possible D gene (7 bases). V lost 1 base and J 1 base, leaving 22 bases between the germline ends. Per germline, CDR1 MNHNS and CDR2 SASEGT. CDR3 length: 19 residues. CDR3 in amino acids: CASSEVLGGLGQTQETQYF. CDR3 coding DNA: TGTGCCAGCAGTGAAGTTCTTGGCGGACTAGGACAGACCCAAGAGACCCAGTACTTC.

The chain is built from TRBV18 and TRBJ2-7; D is undetermined. This CDR3 has 14 amino acids. Between the trimmed V and J ends, which lost 0 bases and 2 bases, there was a span of 8 bases. In germline, CDR1 is KGHSH, CDR2 LQKENI. Written as DNA, the CDR3 is TGTGCCAGCTCACCACCTAGCAAGACCTACGAGCAGTACTTC. It translates to CASSPPSKTYEQYF. The complete variable domain, with remaining parts taken from reference TRBV18 and TRBJ2-7, reads NAGVMQNPRHLVRRRGQEARLRCSPMKGHSHVYWYRQLPEEGLKFMVYLQKENIIDESGMPKERFSAEFPKEGPSILRIQQVVRGDSAAYFCASSPPSKTYEQYFGPGTRLTVT.

This clone was seen a single time. This rearrangement joins TRBV6-6 to TRBJ1-2; maybe TRBD1 (6 bases). Trimming cost V 6 bases and J 5 bases, with 19 bases left between them. The germline V gene has CDR1 MNHNY and CDR2 SVGAGI (reference sequence). This CDR3 has 15 residues. This CDR3 reads CASSLTQGSGYGYTF. The DNA for the CDR3 is TGTGCCAGCAGCCTTACGCAGGGGTCTGGGTATGGCTACACCTTC.

This clone was detected a few times. The V call is TRBV29-1, the J call TRBJ1-1; tentative D call: TRBD1 (6 bases). This CDR3 contains 10 residues. Looked up from germline, CDR1 is SQVTM and CDR2 is ANQGSEA. Trimming cost V 6 bases and J 7 bases, with 9 bases left between them. CDR3 DNA: TGCAGCGTCTGGACAGTTGAAGCTTTCTTT. Its protein is CSVWTVEAFF.

The V call is TRBV5-5, the J call TRBJ1-2; TRBD1 agrees at 9 bases. The CDR3 length is 16 residues. Trimming cost V 4 bases and J 8 bases; bases outside gene matches: 15. Germline V gene lookup returns CDR1 SGHKS and CDR2 YYEKEE (reference sequence). The CDR3 sequence is CASSRTTLGQGDGYTF. The CDR3 nucleotides are TGTGCCAGCAGCCGAACTACCCTGGGACAGGGAGACGGCTACACCTTC.

The chain links TRBV6-5 to TRBJ1-1; 7 bases match TRBD1. The trim removed 7 bases at V and 1 base at J, leaving 3 bases unmatched. The CDR3 is 13 residues long. The V gene's germline CDR1 is MNHEY and CDR2 SVGAGI. Here the CDR3 reads CASKRQGNTEAFF. The CDR3, as DNA: TGTGCCAGCAAAAGACAGGGGAACACTGAAGCTTTCTTT.

This clone was counted between two and nine times. V and J are TRBV6-5 and TRBJ2-3; D is unresolved. This CDR3 is 14 amino acids long. Trimming cost V 5 bases and J 2 bases, with 11 bases left between them. Germline V gene lookup returns CDR1 MNHEY and CDR2 SVGAGI. The CDR3 nucleotides are TGTGCCAGCAGTCCCTCGCGGTACACAGATACGCAGTATTTT. Translating gives CASSPSRYTDTQYF.

The chain has TRBV28 and TRBJ1-2; weak D call: TRBD1 (6 bases). Trimming stripped 3 bases from V and 13 bases from J, with 15 bases between. This CDR3 is built from 12 residues. From germline, CDR1 is MDHEN and CDR2 SYDVKM. The CDR3 sequence is CASSFGERGGTF. The CDR3 region has the DNA TGTGCCAGCAGTTTTGGGGAGAGGGGGGGCACCTTC.

The V gene is TRBV5-4, the J gene TRBJ1-6; possible D gene TRBD1, 6 bases. The V end lost 4 bases, the J end lost 1 base, and 9 bases lay between the germline ends. The germline gives CDR1 SGHNT, CDR2 YYREEE (reference sequence). The length of the CDR3 is 15 residues. The CDR3 sequence: CASSRRGSYNSPLHF. CDR3 nucleotides: TGTGCCAGCAGCCGCAGGGGTTCCTATAATTCACCCCTCCACTTT. Full variable domain (remainder filled in from reference TRBV5-4 and TRBJ1-6): ETGVTQSPTHLIKTRGQQVTLRCSSQSGHNTVSWYQQALGQGPQFIFQYYREEENGRGNFPPRFSGLQFPNYSSELNVNALELDDSALYLCASSRRGSYNSPLHFGNGTRLTVT.